These T cell receptor beta chains were read from a single sample in a study of read filtering for tumor transcriptome and immune sequencing. TCRdb re-derived calls from the reads in MiXCR, one entry per CDR3 protein. The data hold 43,000 or so distinct CDR3 sequences, with about 20% observed a single time. Sequencing was carried out using a population of CD138-negative cells sorted from bone marrow. The source of these receptors is a donor over 35 with multiple myeloma. The CDR3 runs from the conserved cysteine through the conserved F or W. The D gene is left open where the match is weak. Rows may omit the clone size; those that give it use once, few, many or a size class.

clone_size	d_call	v_call	j_call	cdr3_nt	cdr3_aa
many	TRBD1	TRBV6-5	TRBJ2-5	TGTGCCAGCAGTAAACAGGGGGAGATGCAAGAGACCCAGTACTTC	CASSKQGEMQETQYF
many	.	TRBV5-4	TRBJ2-7	TGTGCCAGCAGCCCGGACTGGGGTTCGTCGCACGAGCAGTACTTC	CASSPDWGSSHEQYF
many	TRBD1	TRBV5-1	TRBJ2-1	TGCGCCAGCAGCTTGCCCGGGACAGGGGGTAGGGAGCAGTTCTTC	CASSLPGTGGREQFF
many	TRBD1	TRBV20-1	TRBJ2-7	TGCAGTGCTAGGGGGGACAGGCCTTGGGAGCAGTACTTC	CSARGDRPWEQYF
many	TRBD1	TRBV5-1	TRBJ1-2	TGCGCCAGCAGCTTGGACGGGACAGGGCCCATCTATGGCTACACCTTC	CASSLDGTGPIYGYTF
few	TRBD2	TRBV5-4	TRBJ2-3	TGTGCCAGCAGCCCGAGACTAGCGGGAGGGCCCTTGGCAGATACGCAGTATTTT	CASSPRLAGGPLADTQYF
once	.	TRBV6-1	TRBJ2-5	TGTGCCAGCAGTGATATCGGACTGGAAGAGACCCAGTACTTC	CASSDIGLEETQYF
many	.	TRBV19	TRBJ2-3	TGTGCCAGTCGGAGCACAGATACGCAGTATTTT	CASRSTDTQYF
.	.	TRBV5-1	TRBJ1-1	TGCGCCAGCAGCTTCGGTTGGAACACTGAAGCTTTCTTT	CASSFGWNTEAFF
many	.	TRBV7-9	TRBJ1-4	TGTGCCAGCAGCTTAGGCCTTGGCCATGAAAAACTGTTTTTT	CASSLGLGHEKLFF
few	TRBD2	TRBV9	TRBJ2-1	TGTGCCAGCAGCGTAGGAAGCGGGAGGTACAATGAGCAGTTCTTC	CASSVGSGRYNEQFF
many	.	TRBV19	TRBJ1-5	TGTGCCAGTAGTGTGGGCGGGCAGCCCCAGCATTTT	CASSVGGQPQHF
few	TRBD2	TRBV28	TRBJ2-7	TGTGCCAGCCAGCGGGAGTCCTACGAGCAGTACTTC	CASQRESYEQYF
many	.	TRBV24-1	TRBJ2-5	TGTGCCACCAGAGGGGGGGTTACGGAGACCCAGTACTTC	CATRGGVTETQYF
many	.	TRBV10-1	TRBJ2-1	TGCGCCAGCAGTGAGCTAGAGAGGGGTGAGCAGTTCTTC	CASSELERGEQFF
many	.	TRBV29-1	TRBJ2-2	TGCAGCGTGGACTCTCCGACCAACACCGGGGAGCTGTTTTTT	CSVDSPTNTGELFF
many	TRBD1	TRBV19	TRBJ1-1	TGTGCCAGTAGTTGGGGACAGCCGAACACTGAAGCTTTCTTT	CASSWGQPNTEAFF
many	TRBD1	TRBV30	TRBJ1-2	TGTGCCTGGAGTAAGGGGGCCTTGACCTCCACCCTCTATGGCTACACCTTC	CAWSKGALTSTLYGYTF
many	.	TRBV7-9	TRBJ2-6	TGTGCCAGCAGCGCGCCAGGGCTCTCTGGGGCCAACGTCCTGACTTTC	CASSAPGLSGANVLTF
.	TRBD1	TRBV25-1	TRBJ1-1	TGTGCCAGCAGGCGGACAGGGGTGAACACAGAAGCTTCCTTT	CASRRTGVNTEASF
many	.	TRBV9	TRBJ1-6	TGTGCCAGCAGCGTAGCCCCACAGGTTGATTCACCCCTCCACTTT	CASSVAPQVDSPLHF
many	.	TRBV7-2	TRBJ1-5	TGTGCCAGCAGCTTATTCGGGGTAAATCAGCCCCAGCATTTT	CASSLFGVNQPQHF
many	TRBD2	TRBV9	TRBJ2-1	TGTGCCAGCAGCGTAGGGTCTAGCGGGAGGTTAGATGAGCAGTTCTTC	CASSVGSSGRLDEQFF
many	TRBD2	TRBV28	TRBJ2-7	TGTGCCAGCAGTTTCTCAGCCGGGACTAGCGAGTACGAGCAGTACTTC	CASSFSAGTSEYEQYF
many	TRBD1	TRBV24-1	TRBJ2-1	TGTGCCACCAGTGAGGACAGGGAGCAGTTCTTC	CATSEDREQFF
few	.	TRBV2	TRBJ2-1	TGTGCCAGCAGTGAAGAACAGACTAATGAGCAGTTCTTC	CASSEEQTNEQFF
many	TRBD2	TRBV28	TRBJ2-1	TGTGCCAGCAGTTCCCTCAGCGGGAGAAGGAATGAGCAGTTCTTC	CASSSLSGRRNEQFF
once	TRBD1	TRBV6-2/TRBV6-3	TRBJ2-7	TGTGCCAGCAGTTCACCGGGACAGGGGCCCTACGAGCAGTACTTC	CASSSPGQGPYEQYF